This TCR beta chain was identified during a study of T cell clonality in common variable immunodeficiency. Notes on the study in general: CVID subjects shared fewer TCRbeta clones than healthy controls did. Common variable immunodeficiency TCR beta sequences reportedly had fewer deletions and N-nucleotide insertions.

With respect to this clone: Its antigen is still unknown. Mismatch with germline at one junction end may stem from a read error.

Blood samples were heparinized, about 5 to 8 ml per donor. TCRdb keeps only in-frame clones here, not all; method: immunoSEQ multiplex PCR. Reported are some 10,000 clones, none seen only once; the ten largest carry about 5.7%. The sequence derives from a human donor with common variable immunodeficiency. Sequencing was carried out using peripheral blood mononuclear cells.

This chain's CDR3 is CSSSLGQPTGELFF. The part of the CDR3 DNA that was read is TGTTCCAGCAGCTTAGGACAGCCCACCGGGGAG. The chain joins TRBV7-9 to TRBJ2-2; TRBD1 might be the D (6 bases). The CDR3 end lies 3 residues beyond the end of the read and is filled in from the germline J gene. In germline, CDR1 is SEHNR, CDR2 FQNEAQ (reference sequence). The CDR3 loop spans 14 amino acids.